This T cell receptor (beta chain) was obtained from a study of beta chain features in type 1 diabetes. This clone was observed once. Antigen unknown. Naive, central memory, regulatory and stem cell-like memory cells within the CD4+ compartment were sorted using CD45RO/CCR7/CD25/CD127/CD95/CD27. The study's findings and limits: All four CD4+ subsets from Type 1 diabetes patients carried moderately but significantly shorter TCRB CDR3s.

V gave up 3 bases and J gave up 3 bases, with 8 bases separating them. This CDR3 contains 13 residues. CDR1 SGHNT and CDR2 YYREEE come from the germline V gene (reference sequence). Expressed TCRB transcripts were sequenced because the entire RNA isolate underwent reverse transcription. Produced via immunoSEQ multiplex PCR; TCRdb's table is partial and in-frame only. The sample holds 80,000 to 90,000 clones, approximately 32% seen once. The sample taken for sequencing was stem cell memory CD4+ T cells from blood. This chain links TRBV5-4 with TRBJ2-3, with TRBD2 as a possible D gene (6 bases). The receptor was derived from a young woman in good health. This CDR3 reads CASSWRGTDTQYF. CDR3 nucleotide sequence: TGTGCCAGCAGCTGGCGGGGAACAGATACGCAGTATTTT.